The sequence of this TCR beta chain was determined in a study of blood T cells in healthy people across ages. Overall study findings and caveats: Roughly linear declines in TCR beta diversity per million T cells occurred with age. It was held that the diversity estimates obtained from one million T cells were underestimates.

The people who gave samples were healthy Caucasians from Russia, aged roughly 6 to 90. The use of a sample-barcoded 5' primer and a J-beta primer mix characterized a second PCR of roughly 6 to 11 cycles. TCRdb ran MiXCR on the 5' RACE reads and lists one entry per CDR3 protein. The table lists about 800,000 distinct CDR3 sequences, roughly 50% of them singletons. Worth noting for this clonotype: The antigen is not known.

CDR1 SNHLY and CDR2 FYNNEI come from the germline V gene. The CDR3 contains 12 residues. V lost 0 bases and J 8 bases, leaving 6 bases between the germline ends. The V gene is TRBV2, the J gene TRBJ2-3; no firm D call. Sequencing was done on a sample of blood. This TCR was sampled from a man aged 30 to 45 in good health. The CDR3 here is CASSEAPSTQYF. CDR3 bases: TGTGCCAGCAGTGAAGCGCCCAGTACGCAGTATTTT.